This T cell receptor (beta chain) originates from a study of cytomegalovirus exposure and HLA in healthy donors. Regarding the study as a whole: In vitro, a few CMV-associated chains proved specific for CMV antigens. Across donors, sequencing depth was assumed by presence/absence analyses to be roughly uniform. Analyzed later, most CMV-associated TCR beta chains appeared HLA-restricted. By HLA locus, TCR association rates varied in a later analysis, with DRB1 showing the most and HLA-C the fewest.

PCR was performed using 60 Vbeta and 13 Jbeta primers. Only in-frame clones appear in the TCRdb table, and some are missing; sequencing was by immunoSEQ multiplex PCR. The sample holds some 110,000 clones, 60% to 75% seen once. With regard to this clone: Its cognate antigen is unknown.

Sequenced material: PBMCs. This sequence was found in a male donor in good health and CMV-seropositive.

The CDR3 nucleotides read TGTGCCAGCAGCGAGGACAGGGGGAGGAACGAGCAGTACTTC. It codes for CASSEDRGRNEQYF. The rearrangement links TRBV11-2 to TRBJ2-7; 10 bases align to TRBD1. In germline, CDR1 is SGHAT, CDR2 FQNNGV. The CDR3 contains 14 residues. V gave up 5 bases and J gave up 5 bases; unmatched junction bases: 6.